This T cell receptor (beta chain) was recovered during a study of shared clonotypes between healthy human individuals. TCRdb keeps only in-frame clones here, not all; method: immunoSEQ multiplex PCR. The sample lists approximately 1,500,000 clones, roughly 95% seen once, with 0.95% to 1.5% in the top ten. Trimming shortened V by 0 bases and J by 7 bases, and 16 bases separated the two germline ends. The CDR3 spans 16 residues. Germline CDR1 SGHTA, CDR2 FQGNSA. What was sequenced was naive CD4+ T cells sorted from blood. Subset indicated: CD45RA+ positively selected. This sequence joins TRBV7-2 and TRBJ2-1, with D possibly matching TRBD1 (6 bases). The receptor was isolated from a man in his thirties or forties in good health. CDR3 loop: CASSLAITIGGNEQFF. CDR3 nucleotides: TGTGCCAGCAGCTTAGCGATCACGATAGGGGGTAATGAGCAGTTCTTC.